These T cell receptor beta chains were read from a single sample in a study of T cell responses to AZD1222 COVID-19 vaccine. Some clones are missing from TCRdb's copy, which holds only in-frame ones; the method was immunoSEQ multiplex PCR. The sample includes 150,000 to 200,000 clones, just over 85% of them seen just once. The sample here was peripheral blood, taken 28 days after the second AZD1222 dose. Receptor source: an adult who received the AZD1222 COVID-19 vaccine. The CDR3 runs from the conserved cysteine through the conserved F or W. Fields, in order: D gene, V gene, J gene, clone size, CDR3 DNA, CDR3 protein. The D gene is left open where the match is weak. Clone size appears in some rows only: once, few, many, or a class for an expanded clone.

TRBD2	TRBV5-1	TRBJ2-5	.	TGCGCCAGCAGCACGGGACTAGCGGAAATTGAGACCCAGTACTTC	CASSTGLAEIETQYF
.	TRBV5-4	TRBJ1-3	.	TGTGCCAGCAGCTTGGGGGGAATCTCTGGAAACACCATATATTTT	CASSLGGISGNTIYF
.	TRBV6-1	TRBJ1-2	.	TGTGCCAGCAGTGAAGTCCTGGGCGCCTATGGCTACACCTTC	CASSEVLGAYGYTF
.	TRBV9	TRBJ1-2	.	TGTGCCAGCAGCGTAGAGGGCAGTCCTGTCTATGGCTACACCTTC	CASSVEGSPVYGYTF
TRBD1	TRBV6-2/TRBV6-3	TRBJ2-1	.	TGTGCCAGCAGTGAGGGGACAGGGGTCTTCATTTACAATGAGCAGTTCTTC	CASSEGTGVFIYNEQFF
TRBD1	TRBV7-9	TRBJ2-3	.	TGTGCCAGCTCCACTGGGACAGGGGTTTTTGTGGATACGCAGTATTTT	CASSTGTGVFVDTQYF
TRBD1	TRBV30	TRBJ2-7	.	TGTGCCTGGAGTGTACGTGGGGGAACGGGACAGGGGCCCTACGAGCAGTACTTC	CAWSVRGGTGQGPYEQYF
.	TRBV10-3	TRBJ1-2	once	TGTGCCATCAGTGACCTTCCCCAGGTGGCCGGCTACACCTTC	CAISDLPQVAGYTF
TRBD2	TRBV19	TRBJ2-1	once	TGTGCCAGCGGGGAGGGTGACAGTCGCAATGAGCAGTTCTTC	CASGEGDSRNEQFF
TRBD2	TRBV5-4	TRBJ2-7	.	TGTGCCAGCAGCTTGGGTGGCGGGGGGGTATACGAGCAGTACTTC	CASSLGGGGVYEQYF